Following are 21 T cell receptor beta chains from one sample sequenced in a study of T cells expressing NK-cell markers. TCRdb re-called the 5' RACE reads and gives one entry per CDR3 protein, without DNA. Its table lists roughly 150,000 distinct CDR3 sequences. The sequencing input was blood T cells: a sorted CD56 or NKG2C T cell subset, CD4+ or CD8+ T cells, or bulk PBMC T cells (not recorded which). All receptors come from a man aged 18-70 years in good health.

The CDR3 here is CASGPPSSYEQYF. The chain joins TRBV12-5 to TRBJ2-7; TCRdb's D call, TRBD2, is unchecked because there is no DNA. CDR3 length: 13 residues. Germline V lookup: CDR1 LGHNT, CDR2 FRNRAP.

V is TRBV10-3 and J is TRBJ2-7; TCRdb outputs TRBD2, but without DNA this stays unchecked. The CDR3 has 17 amino acids. CDR1 and CDR2 (germline): ENHRY, SYGVKD. The CDR3 here is CAISEPPGTSGSYEQYF.

V and J are TRBV19 and TRBJ2-5; without DNA, the TCRdb call of TRBD2 cannot be checked. Germline V gene sequence: CDR1 LNHDA, CDR2 SQIVND (reference sequence). This CDR3 spans 16 amino acids. The CDR3 reads CASSIGSAGLQETQYF.

The genes are TRBV7-6 and TRBJ2-1. This CDR3 has 16 amino acids. Germline lookup yields CDR1 SGHVS and CDR2 FNYEAQ. CDR3 sequence reads: CASSLLSSGAYNEQFF. The whole variable domain, filled in from reference TRBV7-6 and TRBJ2-1, reads GAGVSQSPRYKVTKRGQDVALRCDPISGHVSLYWYRQALGQGPEFLTYFNYEAQQDKSGLPNDRFSAERPEGSISTLTIQRTEQRDSAMYRCASSLLSSGAYNEQFFGPGTRLTVL.

The V call is TRBV11-2, the J call TRBJ2-7. CDR3 length: 14 residues. Germline CDR1 and CDR2: SGHAT and FQNNGV. The CDR3 loop is CASSLVSGANEQYF.

This chain joins TRBV28 and TRBJ1-4; TCRdb reports TRBD1, a call that lacks DNA to check it against. Looked up from germline, CDR1 is MDHEN and CDR2 is SYDVKM. CDR3 length: 15 amino acids. CDR3 residues: CASNRRGVSNEKLFF. Full variable domain (outside the CDR3, taken from reference TRBV28 and TRBJ1-4): DVKVTQSSRYLVKRTGEKVFLECVQDMDHENMFWYRQDPGLGLRLIYFSYDVKMKEKGDIPEGYSVSREKKERFSLILESASTNQTSMYLCASNRRGVSNEKLFFGSGTQLSVL.

The gene calls are TRBV6-1 and TRBJ2-2; as DNA is missing, the TRBD1 call by TCRdb cannot be tested. Per germline, CDR1 MNHNS and CDR2 SASEGT. The CDR3 is 15 amino acids. CDR3 loop: CASSPGQLITGELFF.

The chain is built from TRBV27 and TRBJ2-3. Germline loops: CDR1 MNHEY, CDR2 SMNVEV (reference sequence). The CDR3 has 11 residues. The CDR3 is CATSSTDTQYF.

The V and J genes are TRBV7-8 and TRBJ2-7; checking the TCRdb D call of TRBD2 is not possible without DNA. The V gene's germline CDR1 is SGHVS and CDR2 FQNEAQ. The length of the CDR3 is 15 residues. The CDR3 here is CASSLQGLPDYEQYF.

The chain carries TRBV20-1 and TRBJ2-7; absent DNA, TCRdb's TRBD1 call cannot be checked. Germline CDR1 and CDR2: DFQATT and SNEGSKA (reference sequence). The CDR3 contains 15 residues. The CDR3 reads CSARVPGGDSGEQYF.

V gene TRBV19 combines with J gene TRBJ2-5. The CDR3 runs 11 residues. Germline V gene lookup returns CDR1 LNHDA and CDR2 SQIVND (reference sequence). The CDR3 protein is CASSIDSTQYF.

This chain uses TRBV7-8 with TRBJ2-5; without DNA, the TCRdb call of TRBD2 cannot be checked. The CDR3 covers 15 residues. Germline V gives CDR1 SGHVS, CDR2 FQNEAQ. Here the CDR3 reads CASSLIDRPSETQYF.

This chain uses TRBV2 with TRBJ2-1; TCRdb names TRBD1, which stays unverified in the absence of DNA. The CDR3 is made up of 15 amino acids. The germline gives CDR1 SNHLY, CDR2 FYNNEI. CDR3 amino acids: CASSEAGGNSNEQFF. Combining the CDR3 with reference TRBV2 and TRBJ2-1 gives the whole variable domain EPEVTQTPSHQVTQMGQEVILRCVPISNHLYFYWYRQILGQKVEFLVSFYNNEISEKSEIFDDQFSVERPDGSNFTLKIRSTKLEDSAMYFCASSEAGGNSNEQFFGPGTRLTVL.

V usage is TRBV6-5 and J usage is TRBJ2-2; TCRdb's assignment of TRBD1 cannot be checked, as there is no DNA. The V gene's germline CDR1 is MNHEY and CDR2 SVGAGI. The CDR3 consists of 15 residues. The CDR3 here is CASSYLDEGTGELFF.

The gene calls are TRBV6-2 or TRBV6-3 and TRBJ2-7; as DNA is missing, the TRBD1 call by TCRdb cannot be tested. Germline-derived CDR1 and CDR2 are MNHEY and SVGEGT. The length of the CDR3 is 14 residues. CDR3 protein: CASIDRGLSYEQYF.

The chain links TRBV2 to TRBJ2-4; there is no DNA to check the TCRdb D call of TRBD1. The CDR3 consists of 15 residues. From germline, CDR1 is SNHLY and CDR2 FYNNEI. CDR3 protein: CASSERQESKNIQYF.

V and J are TRBV5-1 and TRBJ1-2; without DNA, the TCRdb call of TRBD1 cannot be checked. Germline lookup yields CDR1 SGHRS and CDR2 YFSETQ. CDR3 length equals 15 residues. The CDR3 spells CASSLGQGANYGYTF.

This chain uses TRBV3-1 with TRBJ2-3. Germline-derived CDR1 and CDR2 are LGHDT and YNNKEL (reference sequence). The CDR3 totals 16 residues. The CDR3 here is CASSQYPGGDTDTQYF.

The rearrangement links TRBV2 to TRBJ1-4; TCRdb calls TRBD1, which cannot be checked without DNA. Germline V gene sequence: CDR1 SNHLY, CDR2 FYNNEI. This CDR3 is 19 amino acids long. This chain's CDR3 is CASLGVGTGTLTTNEKLFF.

The chain employs TRBV6-1 and TRBJ2-6; TCRdb's assignment of TRBD1 cannot be checked, as there is no DNA. Germline CDR1 and CDR2: MNHNS and SASEGT. The CDR3 covers 16 residues. CDR3 loop: CASRTGTEAGANVLTF.

The V and J genes are TRBV6-7 and TRBJ1-2. TRBV6-7 is treated as an ORF (open reading frame) with a function not yet certain. The CDR3 is 14 amino acids. The CDR3 loop reads CASSCPDCNYGYTF.